Listed below are T cell receptor beta chains from one sample, sequenced in a study of blood T cell repertoires in COVID-19. The data were produced by immunoSEQ multiplex PCR, yet TCRdb's version contains in-frame clones alone and is incomplete. This table has 400,000 or so clones, 80% to 90% appearing once. Sequencing used PBMCs or T cells enriched from blood (not recorded which). The source of these receptors is a man aged 25-40 years who had recovered from COVID-19. CDR3s include the opening cysteine and the closing phenylalanine or tryptophan. The D gene is left open where the match is weak. Clone sizes are given selectively: once, few, many, or a class where the clone is expanded.

.	TRBD2	TRBV27	TRBJ2-5	CASSFRLAPETQYF	TGTGCCAGCAGTTTCCGACTAGCGCCGGAGACCCAGTACTTC
.	TRBD1	TRBV5-4	TRBJ2-2	CASSYPAGQAGELFF	TGTGCCAGCAGCTACCCCGCCGGACAGGCCGGGGAGCTGTTTTTT
.	TRBD1	TRBV5-4	TRBJ1-1	CASSELHRDSTEAFF	TGTGCCAGCAGCGAGCTCCACCGGGACAGCACTGAAGCTTTCTTT
.	TRBD2	TRBV5-1	TRBJ2-1	CASSLALAGYNEQFF	TGCGCCAGCAGCTTGGCACTAGCGGGCTACAATGAGCAGTTCTTC
.	TRBD1	TRBV19	TRBJ1-1	CASSERQGMNTEAFF	TGTGCCAGTAGTGAGAGACAGGGAATGAACACTGAAGCTTTCTTT
.	.	TRBV10-3	TRBJ2-7	CAINPTGSGYEQYF	TGTGCCATCAACCCGACAGGTTCTGGCTACGAGCAGTACTTC
.	TRBD1	TRBV7-9	TRBJ1-1	CASSRQGSLNTEAFF	TGTGCCAGCAGCCGACAGGGATCTTTGAACACTGAAGCTTTCTTT
.	.	TRBV5-1	TRBJ2-6	CASSPTVGSGANVLTF	TGCGCCAGCAGCCCGACAGTGGGGTCTGGGGCCAACGTCCTGACTTTC
.	TRBD1	TRBV10-3	TRBJ2-7	CAIRTGQGSLEQYF	TGTGCCATCAGAACGGGACAGGGAAGTCTCGAGCAGTACTTC
.	.	TRBV6-2/TRBV6-3	TRBJ2-1	CASSQRLLNEQFF	TGTGCCAGCAGTCAGAGACTCCTCAATGAGCAGTTCTTC
.	.	TRBV3-1/TRBV3-2	TRBJ1-1	CASSQGEEGRAFF	TGTGCCAGCAGCCAAGGGGAGGAAGGAAGGGCTTTCTTT
.	.	TRBV6-4	TRBJ2-1	CASSDSYSGEQFF	TGTGCCAGCAGTGACTCATATAGCGGTGAGCAGTTCTTC
.	.	TRBV15	TRBJ1-4	CATSSPGNEKLFF	TGTGCCACCAGCAGTCCGGGGAATGAAAAACTGTTTTTT
.	TRBD2	TRBV7-3	TRBJ2-1	CASSEGTSLRNEQFF	TGTGCCAGCAGCGAAGGGACTAGCCTTCGTAATGAGCAGTTCTTC
.	.	TRBV7-9	TRBJ2-7	CASSLLVDYEQYF	TGTGCCAGCAGCTTACTAGTGGACTACGAGCAGTACTTC
.	.	TRBV5-8	TRBJ2-7	CASSPPTRVAQYF	TGTGCCAGCAGCCCACCCACCAGGGTGGCGCAGTACTTC
few	.	TRBV13	TRBJ1-5	CASSFGRGDQPQHF	TGTGCCAGCAGCTTCGGCCGGGGGGATCAGCCCCAGCATTTT
.	.	TRBV11-2	TRBJ1-2	CASSFGINYGYTF	TGTGCCAGCAGCTTCGGGATTAACTATGGCTACACCTTC
.	.	TRBV6-5	TRBJ2-5	CASSYSGAQETQYF	TGTGCCAGCAGTTACTCTGGGGCCCAAGAGACCCAGTACTTC
.	.	TRBV30	TRBJ1-1	CAWSARGGNTEAFF	TGTGCCTGGAGTGCAAGGGGCGGGAACACTGAAGCTTTCTTT
.	TRBD1	TRBV30	TRBJ1-6	CAWTPTGTGGDSPLHF	TGTGCCTGGACCCCAACCGGGACAGGGGGCGATTCACCCCTCCACTTT
few	.	TRBV2	TRBJ2-6	CASRLGNSGANVLTF	TGTGCCAGCAGGCTAGGAAACTCTGGGGCCAACGTCCTGACTTTC
.	.	TRBV3-1/TRBV3-2	TRBJ2-1	CASRADRHEQFF	TGTGCCAGCAGGGCTGACAGGCATGAGCAGTTCTTC
.	.	TRBV4-1	TRBJ2-7	CASSQDGGTTYEQYF	TGCGCCAGCAGCCAAGACGGAGGCACCACCTACGAGCAGTACTTC
.	TRBD2	TRBV7-7	TRBJ2-7	CASSLGTSALDEQYF	TGTGCTAGCAGCTTGGGGACTAGCGCCTTGGACGAGCAGTACTTC
once	.	TRBV2	TRBJ2-2	CASSGSSLPDTGELFF	TGTGCCAGCAGCGGGTCTAGCCTGCCGGATACCGGGGAGCTGTTTTTT
.	TRBD2	TRBV15	TRBJ2-2	CATSRSLAGVSTGELFF	TGTGCCACCAGCAGGTCCCTAGCGGGAGTAAGCACCGGGGAGCTGTTTTTT
.	.	TRBV7-2	TRBJ2-3	CASSPGGQFSDTQYF	TGTGCCAGCAGCCCCGGAGGGCAGTTTTCAGATACGCAGTATTTT
.	TRBD2	TRBV28	TRBJ2-5	CASSRGGGQETQYF	TGTGCCAGCAGCCGAGGCGGGGGCCAAGAGACCCAGTACTTC
.	.	TRBV21-1	TRBJ2-3	CASSKARSPLLGDSCTDTQYF	TGTGCCAGCAGCAAAGCTAGATCGCCGCTTCTGGGTGACTCTTGCACAGATACGCAGTATTTT
.	TRBD1	TRBV3-1/TRBV3-2	TRBJ1-6	CASSQVQGNSPLHF	TGTGCCAGCAGCCAAGTACAGGGGAATTCACCCCTCCACTTT
once	.	TRBV30	TRBJ1-2	CAWSGGGVYGYTF	TGTGCCTGGAGCGGGGGTGGGGTCTATGGCTACACCTTC
.	.	TRBV28	TRBJ1-5	CASSVYSYNQPQHF	TGTGCCAGCAGTGTATACAGTTACAATCAGCCCCAGCATTTT
.	.	TRBV5-1	TRBJ2-1	CASSLAGNNEQFF	TGCGCCAGCAGCTTGGCGGGAAACAATGAGCAGTTCTTC
.	.	TRBV5-6	TRBJ2-2	CASRPPGLGNTGELFF	TGTGCCAGCCGCCCCCCAGGGTTAGGCAACACCGGGGAGCTGTTTTTT
.	TRBD1	TRBV5-6	TRBJ2-7	CASTRTGHEQYF	TGTGCCAGCACCAGGACAGGTCACGAGCAGTACTTC
.	.	TRBV14	TRBJ1-4	CASSPGGDYEKLFF	TGTGCCAGCAGCCCCGGGGGGGATTATGAAAAACTGTTTTTT
.	TRBD1	TRBV6-5	TRBJ2-5	CASRTGTGYQETQYF	TGTGCCAGCAGAACCGGGACAGGGTACCAAGAGACCCAGTACTTC
.	TRBD1	TRBV5-1	TRBJ2-6	CASSWAGTGGKDSGANVLTF	TGCGCCAGCAGCTGGGCCGGGACAGGGGGCAAGGACTCTGGGGCCAACGTCCTGACTTTC
.	.	TRBV6-5	TRBJ1-2	CASSYTGPAGIYGYTF	TGTGCCAGCAGTTACACTGGCCCAGCAGGGATCTATGGCTACACCTTC
.	.	TRBV9	TRBJ1-3	CASSLDQAPGNTIYF	TGTGCCAGCAGCCTTGATCAAGCCCCTGGAAACACCATATATTTT
once	.	TRBV21-1	TRBJ1-5	CASNYLSGQGWGYSNQPQHF	TGTGCCAGCAACTACCTATCCGGACAGGGTTGGGGGTATAGCAATCAGCCCCAGCATTTT
.	TRBD1	TRBV4-1	TRBJ1-6	CASSPYQGVRSPLHF	TGCGCCAGCAGCCCCTACCAGGGGGTTAGGTCACCCCTCCACTTT
.	.	TRBV27	TRBJ1-1	CASSTSVSRSTEAFF	TGTGCCAGCAGTACTAGTGTTTCCCGGAGCACTGAAGCTTTCTTT
.	TRBD2	TRBV5-1	TRBJ2-3	CASSLMIAGGSTDTQYF	TGCGCCAGCAGCTTAATGATAGCGGGGGGTAGCACAGATACGCAGTATTTT